This T cell receptor beta chain was recorded in a study of blood T cell repertoires in COVID-19 (dated by TCRdb to about 2020). As for the study more broadly: Samples from collaborators originated in the United States, Italy and Spain and spanned both the acute and convalescent phases of COVID-19. The prospective study material was composed of cDNA or gDNA derived from T cells, B-cell-depleted T cells, or PBMCs. Subjects who had been exposed to COVID-19, were actively infected with it, or had recovered from it provided the deeply sampled blood TCRbeta repertoires that made up the dataset. The repertoires were released in a freely available public database intended as a resource for research on the immune response to SARS-CoV-2. Samples were obtained from the ongoing ImmuneRACE study (first 160 participants) and from over 1,000 subjects provided by 6 global collaborators. A de-identified subject ID, COVID-19 status, age in years and sex were almost always included in the sample metadata. Where available, HLA class I and class II types were obtained from metadata supplied by the sample provider rather than from assay-based typing. On the study overall, not on this receptor specifically: Clinical and demographic metadata were provided uncurated, with the amount varying by source and participant.

The immunoSEQ Assay, a bias-controlled multiplex PCR, was used to amplify TCRbeta CDR3 regions from genomic DNA. In the authors' own workflow: Within the assay, amplification of reference gene primers was used to estimate how many nucleated cells each sample contained. To quantify the absolute abundance of each unique TCRbeta CDR3 rearrangement, sequence reads were collapsed and filtered. For each sample, productive Simpson clonality was calculated as the square root of Simpson's diversity index across productive rearrangements. TCRdb holds this immuneACCESS table with in-frame rearrangements only. Some clones are missing; in checked studies, unresolved V genes explain under half, and the rest has no known cause. V, J and clone size reflect that table, while D and trimming were determined from the DNA. Within this sample are some 52,000 clones, with under 90% of them counted one time only. 25% to 30% of the sample belongs to the ten largest clones.

Trimming at the junction amounts to 4 bases on V and 0 bases on J, and the germline ends lie 19 bases apart. For CDR1 and CDR2, the germline V gene lists MNHNS and SASEGT. Reading from cysteine to phenylalanine, the CDR3 counts 17 amino acids. Just the 51-base CDR3 DNA is kept, in frame starting at base 1. To note about this clone: The antigen this receptor binds is unknown. No per-base quality is available; no much larger clone lies one base away.

Whole blood was collected in K2EDTA tubes by collaborating institutions according to the institutions' own protocols. For TCRbeta analysis, collaborators shipped samples as frozen whole blood, isolated PBMCs, or DNA extracted from either of those sample types. The sample consisted of peripheral blood. The TCR comes from a human donor in a cohort sampled during active COVID-19. Rearrangement joined TRBV6-1 to TRBJ2-7; 6 matching bases give a weak D call of TRBD2. The CDR3 region: CASSVNTLGGSSYEQYF. The DNA sequence follows: TGTGCCAGCAGTGTGAACACGCTCGGGGGAAGCTCCTACGAGCAGTACTTC.